This T cell receptor (beta chain) was retrieved from a study of blood T cell repertoires in COVID-19. This clone was seen just once. Trimming at V came to 4 bases and at J to 4 bases, leaving 5 bases not matched to a gene. CDR3 length: 16 residues. The germline gives CDR1 MDHEN, CDR2 SYDVKM. TCRdb's table, derived via immunoSEQ multiplex PCR, lists solely in-frame clones and lacks some. This table holds over 85,000 clones, around 90% found once. The clonotype was recovered from a man aged 65-85 years with acute or convalescent COVID-19. The sample taken for sequencing was peripheral blood. The rearrangement links TRBV28 to TRBJ1-4; TRBD1 agrees at 11 bases. The CDR3 region is CASSSGQGAVNEKLFF. The CDR3 coding sequence is TGTGCCAGCAGTTCAGGACAGGGGGCGGTTAATGAAAAACTGTTTTTT.